The 16 T cell receptor beta chains below all came from one sample that was sequenced in a study of T cell responses to AZD1222 COVID-19 vaccine. Sequencing used immunoSEQ multiplex PCR; TCRdb keeps in-frame clones, though not all of them. Seen here are roughly 180,000 clones, over 85% observed once, and the top ten hold 1%. This material consisted of peripheral blood, taken 28 days after the second dose of the MenACWY control vaccine. The receptors were sampled from an adult who received the MenACWY meningococcal vaccine as a control.

The chain uses TRBV30 and TRBJ1-4; D may be TRBD1 (6 bases). CDR3 length equals 16 residues. V lost 3 bases to trimming and J lost 2 bases, with 16 bases between them. The germline V gene has CDR1 GTSNPN and CDR2 SVGIG (reference sequence). CDR3 nucleotides: TGTGCCTGGAGGCCCCACAGGGAATTCACTAATGAAAAACTGTTTTTT. It translates to CAWRPHREFTNEKLFF.

The J gene is TRBJ1-6, the V gene TRBV6-6; 8 bases line up with TRBD1. Looked up from germline, CDR1 is MNHNY and CDR2 is SVGAGI (reference sequence). The V gene end was trimmed by 7 bases and the J gene end by 7 bases; junction bases not matched to a gene: 3. The length of the CDR3 is 13 residues. The CDR3 DNA reads as TGTGCCAGCACGGACAGGGCCAATTCACCCCTCCACTTT. Its translation is CASTDRANSPLHF.

This rearrangement joins TRBV12-3 or TRBV12-4 to TRBJ1-2; D ambiguous. Deletions cut 6 bases from V and 7 bases from J, with 15 bases between. The CDR3 has 13 residues. This CDR3 is CASRPQDLGGYTF. In DNA form, the CDR3 reads TGTGCCAGCAGACCCCAGGACCTGGGTGGCTACACCTTC.

The chain joins TRBV7-2 to TRBJ2-7; 11 nucleotides match TRBD1. The CDR3 has 14 amino acids. After removal of 4 bases from V and 2 bases from J, the junction contained 1 base not matched to a gene. CDR1 and CDR2 from the germline V gene are SGHTA and FQGNSA. The CDR3 DNA reads TGTGCCAGCAGCTCGGGACAGGGGGCCTACGAGCAGTACTTC. It translates to CASSSGQGAYEQYF.

This chain joins TRBV5-1 and TRBJ1-5, with D perhaps TRBD1 (5 bases). CDR1 and CDR2 (germline): SGHRS, YFSETQ. V was pared by 0 bases and J by 4 bases, with 14 bases between. The CDR3 contains 16 residues. The CDR3, as DNA: TGCGCCAGCAGCTTGGGGGCCCTGGGACGGAATCAGCCCCAGCATTTT. It yields the protein CASSLGALGRNQPQHF.

The chain employs TRBV20-1 and TRBJ2-7; no clear D. Germline V CDR1 and CDR2: DFQATT, SNEGSKA (reference sequence). The CDR3 consists of 11 residues. The V gene lost 4 bases and the J gene lost 3 bases, with 7 bases spanning the gap. The CDR3 nucleotides are TGCAGTGCTACACCTTACTACGAGCAGTACTTC. It translates to CSATPYYEQYF.

This chain links TRBV3-1 (or the pseudogene TRBV3-2) with TRBJ1-5; D is ambiguous. CDR3 size: 12 residues. The V gene's germline CDR1 is LGHDT and CDR2 YNNKEL (reference sequence). V was shortened by 0 bases and J by 9 bases, with 6 bases between the two germline ends. The CDR3 bases are TGTGCCAGCAGCCAAGATACATCGCCCCAGCATTTT. Translation: CASSQDTSPQHF.

V and J are TRBV6-1 and TRBJ2-7; D gene unclear. This CDR3 comprises 17 residues. Germline V gene data show CDR1 as MNHNS and CDR2 as SASEGT. V lost 4 bases, J lost 0 bases, and 19 bases lay in between. Written as DNA, the CDR3 is TGTGCCAGCAGTGCTACTCCTCGGCAGCAGATCTCCTACGAGCAGTACTTC. It specifies CASSATPRQQISYEQYF.

The chain couples TRBV5-1 to TRBJ1-2, with D perhaps matching TRBD1 (6 bases). The CDR3 extends over 15 amino acids. From germline, CDR1 is SGHRS and CDR2 YFSETQ. V lost 0 bases to trimming and J lost 2 bases, with 11 bases between them. CDR3 region: CASSLGDTRNYGYTF. The DNA for the CDR3 is TGCGCCAGCAGCTTGGGGGACACACGGAACTATGGCTACACCTTC.

This chain joins TRBV7-2 and TRBJ1-5, with D possibly matching TRBD1 (5 bases). Per germline, CDR1 SGHTA and CDR2 FQGNSA. The CDR3 covers 15 residues. Trimming cost V 2 bases and J 1 base, with 9 bases left between them. CDR3 bases: TGTGCCAGCAGCTTAACGCAGGGAAGCAATCAGCCCCAGCATTTT. This translates into CASSLTQGSNQPQHF.

V and J are TRBV12-3 or TRBV12-4 and TRBJ1-6; possible D gene TRBD1, 5 bases. There are 13 residues in the CDR3. V dropped 7 bases and J dropped 9 bases, with 13 bases sitting between them. CDR3 in amino acids: CASTQDIFSPLHF. The CDR3 DNA follows: TGTGCCAGCACCCAGGACATTTTTTCACCCCTCCACTTT.

The chain couples TRBV7-9 to TRBJ1-6; 7 bases are shared with TRBD1. V lost 4 bases, J lost 11 bases, and 14 bases stayed unmatched. Germline V gene lookup returns CDR1 SEHNR and CDR2 FQNEAQ (reference sequence). The CDR3 contains 16 residues. Here the CDR3 reads CASSSRGQFVDAPLHF. The CDR3 nucleotides are TGTGCCAGCAGCTCCCGGGGACAGTTCGTTGATGCACCCCTCCACTTT. The variable domain in full, with the rest retrieved from reference TRBV7-9 and TRBJ1-6, is DTGVSQNPRHKITKRGQNVTFRCDPISEHNRLYWYRQTLGQGPEFLTYFQNEAQLEKSRLLSDRFSAERPKGSFSTLEIQRTEQGDSAMYLCASSSRGQFVDAPLHFGNGTRLTVT.

Only one count was recorded for this clone. The chain couples TRBV5-1 to TRBJ2-2; 12 bases line up with TRBD2. Germline CDR1 is SGHRS and CDR2 is YFSETQ. Trimming cost V 3 bases and J 7 bases; bases outside gene matches: 10. The length of the CDR3 is 17 residues. CDR3 amino acids: CASSSASGGAGIGELFF. DNA of the CDR3: TGCGCCAGCAGCTCGGCTAGCGGGGGGGCCGGTATCGGGGAGCTGTTTTTT.

The V gene is TRBV18, the J gene TRBJ1-5; 10 positions agree with TRBD1. V dropped 5 bases and J dropped 5; count of bases not matched to a gene: 3. CDR3 size: 14 residues. Germline V CDR1 and CDR2: KGHSH, LQKENI. CDR3 amino acids: CASSYGQGDQPQHF. Written as DNA, the CDR3 is TGTGCCAGCTCATATGGACAGGGGGATCAGCCCCAGCATTTT.

V is TRBV2 and J is TRBJ1-6; 7 nucleotides line up with TRBD1. The V gene's germline CDR1 is SNHLY and CDR2 FYNNEI. This CDR3 region has 14 residues. With V trimmed by 6 bases and J by 4 bases, 3 bases remained unmatched. CDR3 bases: TGTGCCAGCAGGAGGACAGGTTATAATTCACCCCTCCACTTT. This gives the protein CASRRTGYNSPLHF.

The chain combines TRBV5-1 with TRBJ2-7, with D unresolved. The CDR3 has 12 residues. The germline V gene has CDR1 SGHRS and CDR2 YFSETQ. V lost 2 bases, J lost 3 bases, and 6 bases lay in between. CDR3 sequence (DNA): TGCGCCAGCAGCTTCACAGACTACGAGCAGTACTTC. It codes for CASSFTDYEQYF.